The sample holds a few counts of the clone carrying this T cell receptor beta chain. Its cognate antigen is unknown. These data belong to a study of Graves' ophthalmopathy and Graves' hyperthyroidism. Study in general: Researchers obtained peripheral blood at initial diagnosis, before any treatment had begun.

Ophthalmopathy donors' eye disease showed moderate-to-severe activity, CAS of at least 3, NOSPECS of at least 4 and duration under 3 months. CDR1 and CDR2 (germline): LNHDA, SQIVND (reference sequence). With 6 bases removed from V and 2 bases from J, the gap between germline ends came to 26 bases. The CDR3 is made up of 19 amino acids. Study-level points and caveats: Discriminating ophthalmopathy from stable hyperthyroidism, a 13-signature model attained a sensitivity of under 90% and a specificity of almost 83%. Among thyroid clonotypes expanded above 0.001 frequency, most also appeared in blood.

TCR beta CDR3 amplification used RNA transcripts. Investigators did first-round RT-PCR with HTBI primers, then second-round multiplex PCR. MiXCR was run by TCRdb on the multiplex PCR reads, yielding one entry per CDR3 protein. The sample lists about 740,000 distinct CDR3 sequences, 40% occurring once. The V call is TRBV19, the J call TRBJ1-5, with a possible D match to TRBD1 (5 bases). This TCR derives from an adult man with Graves' ophthalmopathy. The sequenced material came from peripheral blood. In DNA, the CDR3 is TGTGCCAGTAGCTTAAGGGAGGGGTTAAGGGACGGGGGCAATCAGCCCCAGCATTTT. It is translated as CASSLREGLRDGGNQPQHF. The full variable domain, its missing parts supplied by reference TRBV19 and TRBJ1-5, is DGGITQSPKYLFRKEGQNVTLSCEQNLNHDAMYWYRQDPGQGLRLIYYSQIVNDFQKGDIAEGYSVSREKKESFPLTVTSAQKNPTAFYLCASSLREGLRDGGNQPQHFGDGTRLSIL.